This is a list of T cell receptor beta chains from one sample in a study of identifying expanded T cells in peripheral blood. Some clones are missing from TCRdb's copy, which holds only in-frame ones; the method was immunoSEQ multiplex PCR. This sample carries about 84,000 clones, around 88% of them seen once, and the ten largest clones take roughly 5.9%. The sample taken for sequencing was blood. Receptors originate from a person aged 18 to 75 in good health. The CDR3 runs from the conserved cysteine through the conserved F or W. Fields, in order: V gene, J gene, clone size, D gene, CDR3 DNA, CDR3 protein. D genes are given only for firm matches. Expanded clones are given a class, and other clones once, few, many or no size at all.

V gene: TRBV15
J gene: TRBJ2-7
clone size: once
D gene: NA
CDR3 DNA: TGTGCCACCAGCAGAGATGAACCACGGGGCACCTACGAGCAGTACTTC
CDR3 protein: CATSRDEPRGTYEQYF

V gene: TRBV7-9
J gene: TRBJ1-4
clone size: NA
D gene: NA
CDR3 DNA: TGTGCCAGCAGCTTAACCCTCGACAGTAAGTGGAAGAGTGAAAAACTGTTTTTT
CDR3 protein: CASSLTLDSKWKSEKLFF

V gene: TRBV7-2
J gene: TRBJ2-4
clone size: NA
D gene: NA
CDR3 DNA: TGTGCCAGCAGCTGGGGCCTCAAGGCAACCATTCAGTACTTC
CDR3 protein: CASSWGLKATIQYF

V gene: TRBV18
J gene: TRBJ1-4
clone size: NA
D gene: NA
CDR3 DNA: TGTGCCAGCTCACCCGGATCCGGTGAAAAACTGTTTTTT
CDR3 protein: CASSPGSGEKLFF

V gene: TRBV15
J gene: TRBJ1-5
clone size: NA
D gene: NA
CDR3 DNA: TGTGCCACCAGCAGAGAGTTAAGGGGGCCCCAGCATTTT
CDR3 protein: CATSRELRGPQHF

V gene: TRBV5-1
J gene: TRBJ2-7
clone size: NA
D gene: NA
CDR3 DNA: TGCGCCAGCAGCTTTTATCCCGGTCTGATCTACGAGCAGTACTTC
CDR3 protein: CASSFYPGLIYEQYF

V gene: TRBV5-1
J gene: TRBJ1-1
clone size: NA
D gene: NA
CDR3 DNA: TGCGCCAGCAGCTCCCTCCCGGGGGGCGCGGGCACTGAAGCTTTCTTT
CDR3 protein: CASSSLPGGAGTEAFF

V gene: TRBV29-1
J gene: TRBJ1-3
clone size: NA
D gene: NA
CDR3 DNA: TGCAGCGTTGAAGATCGTACCGGAAGCTCTGGAAACACCATATATTTT
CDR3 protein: CSVEDRTGSSGNTIYF

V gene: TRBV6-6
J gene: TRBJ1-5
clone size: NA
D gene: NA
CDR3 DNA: TGTGCCAGCAGCGTCGACCCTGCGAATCAGCCCCAGCATTTT
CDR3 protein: CASSVDPANQPQHF

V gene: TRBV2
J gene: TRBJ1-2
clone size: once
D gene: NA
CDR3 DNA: TGTGCCAGCAGCGCAGGTCATAACTATGGCTACACCTTC
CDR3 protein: CASSAGHNYGYTF

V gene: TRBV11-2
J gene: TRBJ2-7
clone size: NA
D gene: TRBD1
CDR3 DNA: TGTGCCAGCAGTTCCGGGACAGGGATCGAGCAGTACTTC
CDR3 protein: CASSSGTGIEQYF

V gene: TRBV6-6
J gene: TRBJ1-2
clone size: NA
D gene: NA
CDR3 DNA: TGTGCCAGCAGCAGAATCACTCCCATTAACTATGGCTACACCTTC
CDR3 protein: CASSRITPINYGYTF

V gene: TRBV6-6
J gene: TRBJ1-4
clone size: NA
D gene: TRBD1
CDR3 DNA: TGTGCCAGCAGTTACGGGACAGGGGAAAAACTGTTTTTT
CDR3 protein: CASSYGTGEKLFF

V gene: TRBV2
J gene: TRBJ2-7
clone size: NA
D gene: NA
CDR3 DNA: TGTGCCAGCATGGTAGGCCGCGAGCAGTACTTC
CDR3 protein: CASMVGREQYF

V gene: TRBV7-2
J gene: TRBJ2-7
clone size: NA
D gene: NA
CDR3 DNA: TGTGCCAGCAGCTTAGCAGGGTACAACGAGCAGTACTTC
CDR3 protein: CASSLAGYNEQYF

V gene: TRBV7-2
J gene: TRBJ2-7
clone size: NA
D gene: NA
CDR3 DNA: TGTGCCAGCAGCCCAGAGGGGTACGAGCAGTACTTC
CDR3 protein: CASSPEGYEQYF

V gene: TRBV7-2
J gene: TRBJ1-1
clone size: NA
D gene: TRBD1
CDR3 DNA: TGTGCCAGCAGCTTTACAGGGGACCCAAATGTCGAAGCTTTCTTT
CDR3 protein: CASSFTGDPNVEAFF

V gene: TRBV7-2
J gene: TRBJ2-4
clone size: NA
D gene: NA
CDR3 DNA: TGTGCCAGCAGCTTATATGTGGACCTAAACATTCAGTACTTC
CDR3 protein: CASSLYVDLNIQYF

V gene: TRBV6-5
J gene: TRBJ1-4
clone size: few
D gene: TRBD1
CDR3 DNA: TGTGCCAGCAGTGGCCTCGGGACAGGACGTGAAAAACTGTTTTTT
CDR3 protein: CASSGLGTGREKLFF

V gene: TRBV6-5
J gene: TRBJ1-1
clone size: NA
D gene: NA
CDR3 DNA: TGTGCCAGCAGTGCGGGGAGGGCTGAAGCTTTCTTT
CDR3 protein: CASSAGRAEAFF

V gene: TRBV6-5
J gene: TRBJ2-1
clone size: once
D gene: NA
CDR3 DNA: TGTGCCAGCAGTCGAAGGGGGGAGAGTGAGCAGTTCTTC
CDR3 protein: CASSRRGESEQFF

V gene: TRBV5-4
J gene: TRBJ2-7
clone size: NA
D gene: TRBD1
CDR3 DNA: TGTGCCGGCAACCGGGACAGGGATTCCCACGAGCAGTACTTC
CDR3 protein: CAGNRDRDSHEQYF

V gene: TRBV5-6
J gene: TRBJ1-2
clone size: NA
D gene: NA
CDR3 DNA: TGTGCCAGCAGCTTTGGGGCGGGCTATGGCTACACCTTC
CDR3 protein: CASSFGAGYGYTF

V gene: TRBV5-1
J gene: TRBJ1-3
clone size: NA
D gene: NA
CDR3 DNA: TGCGCCAGCAGCTTGGGAGGGACACGCTCTGGAAACACCATATATTTT
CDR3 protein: CASSLGGTRSGNTIYF

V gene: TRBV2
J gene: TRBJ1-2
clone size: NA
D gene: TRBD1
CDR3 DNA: TGTGCCACCACAACTGGGACAGTAGGCTACACCTTC
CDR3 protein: CATTTGTVGYTF

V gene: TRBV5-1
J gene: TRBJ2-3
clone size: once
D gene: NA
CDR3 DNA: TGCGCCAGCAGCTTGGGTTCGGGGGCCAGGAATACGCAGTATTTT
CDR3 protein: CASSLGSGARNTQYF

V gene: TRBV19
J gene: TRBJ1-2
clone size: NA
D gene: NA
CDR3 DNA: TGTGCCAGTAGTATAGGACAGCTTGCCTATGGCTACACCTTC
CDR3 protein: CASSIGQLAYGYTF

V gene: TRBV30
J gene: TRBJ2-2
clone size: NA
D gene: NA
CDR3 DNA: TGTGCCTGGAGTAGGGGCGTGACAGGTCTCACCGGGGCGCTGTTTTTT
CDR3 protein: CAWSRGVTGLTGALFF

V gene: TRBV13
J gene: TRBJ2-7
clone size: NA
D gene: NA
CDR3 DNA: TGTGCCAGCAGCTTAGTCCGGGCCTACGAGCAGTACTTC
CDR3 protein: CASSLVRAYEQYF

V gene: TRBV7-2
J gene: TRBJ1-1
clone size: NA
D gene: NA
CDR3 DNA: TGTGCCAGCAGGGAGACAGTAGGTGAAGCTTTCTTT
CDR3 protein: CASRETVGEAFF

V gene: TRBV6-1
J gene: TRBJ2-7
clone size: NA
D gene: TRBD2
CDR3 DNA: TGTGCCAGCAGTGACGGGGGGGGCCTCTACGAGCAGTACTTC
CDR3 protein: CASSDGGGLYEQYF

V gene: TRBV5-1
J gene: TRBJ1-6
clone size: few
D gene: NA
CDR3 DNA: TGCGCCAGCAGCTTGGCAGATCGTTCACCCCTCCACTTT
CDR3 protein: CASSLADRSPLHF

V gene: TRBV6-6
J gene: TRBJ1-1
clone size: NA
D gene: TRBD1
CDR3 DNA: TGTGCCAGCAGTTACGCTGGCAGGGGGGGTACTGAAGCTTTCTTT
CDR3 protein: CASSYAGRGGTEAFF

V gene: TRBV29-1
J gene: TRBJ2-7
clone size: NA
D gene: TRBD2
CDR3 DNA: TGCAGCGCACTTGGGACTAGTCTATACGAGCAGTACTTC
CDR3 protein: CSALGTSLYEQYF

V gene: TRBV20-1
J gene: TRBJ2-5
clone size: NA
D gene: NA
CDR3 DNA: TGCAGTGCTATGGGGGAGACCCAGTACTTC
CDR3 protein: CSAMGETQYF

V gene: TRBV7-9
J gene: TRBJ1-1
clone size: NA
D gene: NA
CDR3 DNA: TGTGCCAGCAGCTCCATGGGGACACCGAACACTGAAGCTTTCTTT
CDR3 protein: CASSSMGTPNTEAFF

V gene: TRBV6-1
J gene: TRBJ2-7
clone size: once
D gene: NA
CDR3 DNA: TGTGCCAGCAGTGAAGGGACAGTTCCCTCCTACGAGCAGTACTTC
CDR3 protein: CASSEGTVPSYEQYF

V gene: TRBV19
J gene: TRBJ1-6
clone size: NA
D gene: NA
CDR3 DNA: TGTGCCAGTAGTATCGTCTCGATAAGATCCGGGGGATTGGCCCTCCACTTT
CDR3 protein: CASSIVSIRSGGLALHF

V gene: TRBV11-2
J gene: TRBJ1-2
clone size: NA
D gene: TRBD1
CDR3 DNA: TGTGCCAGCAGCCTTGACAGGGCGTACGGCTACACCTTC
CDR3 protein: CASSLDRAYGYTF

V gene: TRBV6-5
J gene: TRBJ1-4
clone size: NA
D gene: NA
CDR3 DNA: TGTGCCAGCAGTTTCGACACCTCTAATGAAAAACTGTTTTTT
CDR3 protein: CASSFDTSNEKLFF

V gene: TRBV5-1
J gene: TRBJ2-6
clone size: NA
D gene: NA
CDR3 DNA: TGCGCCAGCAGCTTGGTCCCTACATCATCTGGGGCCAACGTCCTGACTTTC
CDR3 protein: CASSLVPTSSGANVLTF

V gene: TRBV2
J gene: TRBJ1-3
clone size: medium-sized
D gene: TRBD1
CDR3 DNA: TGTGCCAGCAGCAGACAGGGAGGCCGAAACACCATATATTTT
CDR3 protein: CASSRQGGRNTIYF

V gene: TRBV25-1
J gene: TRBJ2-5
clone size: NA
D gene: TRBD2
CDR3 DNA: TGTGCCAGCGAAACTGGACTAGCGGGGGGCTCCCAGTACTTC
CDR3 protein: CASETGLAGGSQYF

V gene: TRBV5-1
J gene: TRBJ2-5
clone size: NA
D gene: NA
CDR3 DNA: TGCGCCAGCAGCTATAATGAACAAGAGACCCAGTACTTC
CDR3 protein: CASSYNEQETQYF

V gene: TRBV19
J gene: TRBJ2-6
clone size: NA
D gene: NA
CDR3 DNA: TGTGCCAGTCGCCTCTCTGGGGCCAACGTCCTGACTTTC
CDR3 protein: CASRLSGANVLTF

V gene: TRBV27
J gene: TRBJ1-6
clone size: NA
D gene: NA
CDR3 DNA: TGTGCCAGCAGTTTAAAAAGCTCTTCACCCCTCCACTTT
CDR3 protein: CASSLKSSSPLHF

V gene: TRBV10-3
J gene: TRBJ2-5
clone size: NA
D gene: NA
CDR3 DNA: TGTGCCATCAGTGTAGGCAACCAAGAGACCCAGTACTTC
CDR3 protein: CAISVGNQETQYF

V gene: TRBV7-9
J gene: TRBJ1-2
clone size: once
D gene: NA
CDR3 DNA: TGTGCCAGCAGCTTAAGCGGGGCAGGGACGGATGGCTACACCTTC
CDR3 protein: CASSLSGAGTDGYTF

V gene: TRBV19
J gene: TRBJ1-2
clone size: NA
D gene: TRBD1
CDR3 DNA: TGTGCCAGTAGTGATTCGCAGGGGGGCTATGGCTACACCTTC
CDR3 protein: CASSDSQGGYGYTF

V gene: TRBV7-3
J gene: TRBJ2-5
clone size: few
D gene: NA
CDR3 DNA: TGTGCCAGCAGCGAATGGGAAGGAAAGGCCCAGTACTTC
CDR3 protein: CASSEWEGKAQYF

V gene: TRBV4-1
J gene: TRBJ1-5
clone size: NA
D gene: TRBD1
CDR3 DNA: TGCGCCAGCAGCCAAGAGCTAGGGACAGGGAAGAATCAGCCCCAGCATTTT
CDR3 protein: CASSQELGTGKNQPQHF

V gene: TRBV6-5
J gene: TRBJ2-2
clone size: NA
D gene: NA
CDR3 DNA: TGTGCCAGCTCCCAGTTGAACACCGGGGAGCTGTTTTTT
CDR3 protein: CASSQLNTGELFF

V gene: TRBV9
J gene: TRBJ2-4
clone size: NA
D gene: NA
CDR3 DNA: TGTGCCAGCAGCGTAGACGGGGGATTAGCCAAAAACATTCAGTACTTC
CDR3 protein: CASSVDGGLAKNIQYF

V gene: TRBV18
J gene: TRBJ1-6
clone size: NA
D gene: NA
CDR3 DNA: TGTGCCAGCTCACTTGGACGAAATTCACCCCTCCACTTT
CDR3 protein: CASSLGRNSPLHF

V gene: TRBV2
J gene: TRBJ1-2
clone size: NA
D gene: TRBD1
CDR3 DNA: TGTGCCAGCCAAACAGGGGAATTTGATGGCTACACCTTC
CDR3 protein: CASQTGEFDGYTF

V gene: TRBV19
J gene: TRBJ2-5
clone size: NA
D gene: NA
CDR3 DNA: TGTGCGACCGGGCAGGGGTCCGTACAAGAGACCCAGTACTTC
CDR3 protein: CATGQGSVQETQYF